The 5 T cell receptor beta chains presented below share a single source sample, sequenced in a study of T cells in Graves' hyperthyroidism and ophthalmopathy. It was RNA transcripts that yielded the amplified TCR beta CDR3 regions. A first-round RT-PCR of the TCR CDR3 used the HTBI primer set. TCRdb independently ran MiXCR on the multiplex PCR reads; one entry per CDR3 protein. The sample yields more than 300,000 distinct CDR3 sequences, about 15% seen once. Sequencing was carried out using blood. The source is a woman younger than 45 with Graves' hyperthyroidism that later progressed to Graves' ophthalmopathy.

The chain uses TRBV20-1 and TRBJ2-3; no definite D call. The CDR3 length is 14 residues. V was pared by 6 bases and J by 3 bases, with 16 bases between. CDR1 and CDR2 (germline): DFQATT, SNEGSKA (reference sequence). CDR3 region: CSARQSSRTDTQYF. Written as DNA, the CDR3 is TGCAGTGCCCGCCAAAGTAGCCGGACAGATACGCAGTATTTT.

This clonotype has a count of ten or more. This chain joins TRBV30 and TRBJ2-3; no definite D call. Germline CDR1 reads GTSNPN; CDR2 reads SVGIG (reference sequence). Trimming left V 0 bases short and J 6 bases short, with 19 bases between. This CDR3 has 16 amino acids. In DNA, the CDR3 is TGTGCCTGGAGTGTACCGTGGGGAATTCAACTGGATACGCAGTATTTT. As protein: CAWSVPWGIQLDTQYF.

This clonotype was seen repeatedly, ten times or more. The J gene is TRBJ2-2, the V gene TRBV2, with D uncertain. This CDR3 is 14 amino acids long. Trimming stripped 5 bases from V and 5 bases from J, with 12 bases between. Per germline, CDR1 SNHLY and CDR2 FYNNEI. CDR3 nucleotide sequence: TGTGCCAGCAGTCCCAAACCTTATACCGGGGAGCTGTTTTTT. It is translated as CASSPKPYTGELFF.

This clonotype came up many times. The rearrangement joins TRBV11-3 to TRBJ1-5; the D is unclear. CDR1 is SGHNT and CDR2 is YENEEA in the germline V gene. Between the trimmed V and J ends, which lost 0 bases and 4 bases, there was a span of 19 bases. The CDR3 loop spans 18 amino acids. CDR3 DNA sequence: TGTGCCAGCAGCTTAGACTCGTCGCGAGCCCAAGCGAATCAGCCCCAGCATTTT. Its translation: CASSLDSSRAQANQPQHF.

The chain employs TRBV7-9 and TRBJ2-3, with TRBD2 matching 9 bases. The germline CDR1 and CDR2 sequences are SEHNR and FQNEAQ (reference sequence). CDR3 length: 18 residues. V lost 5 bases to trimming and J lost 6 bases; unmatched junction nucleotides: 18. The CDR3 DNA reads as TGTGCCAGCAGCACGACCCGCCGACCGGGACTAGCCGGTGATACGCAGTATTTT. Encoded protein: CASSTTRRPGLAGDTQYF.